In its sample, the clone carrying this T cell receptor (beta chain) was seen many times. Its antigen is as yet unknown. The time point here: patch test 3, about 24 weeks after DPC sensitization. Treatment described: therapeutic diphenylcyclopropenone sensitization with weekly scalp DPC. The record originates from a study of human T cells and chemical hapten exposure. Unique molecular identifiers were affixed to discrete cDNA molecules within the library. A single record per CDR3 protein comes from TCRdb applying MiXCR to the RACE reads. There are roughly 89,000 distinct CDR3 sequences in the sample; approximately 11% occur only once, and approximately 1% lies in the top ten. Overall study results and limits: A positive correlation with patch test score was shown by PT1 expanded TCR counts.

This clonotype originated in a woman aged 25 to 39 with alopecia areata. Some clones in this sample may be carry-over from other donors' samples. The sequencing used whole blood, collected in connection with sensitization to the hapten diphenylcyclopropenone (DPC).

The CDR3 sequence is CASSLVPSGSEAFF. DNA of the CDR3: TGCGCCAGCAGCTTGGTGCCCTCGGGGTCTGAAGCTTTCTTT. The chain couples TRBV5-1 to TRBJ1-1; D is ambiguous. This CDR3 has 14 residues. The V end lost 0 bases, the J end lost 6 bases, and 12 bases lay between the germline ends. Germline V CDR1 and CDR2: SGHRS, YFSETQ.